This TCR beta chain was observed in a study of tumor-infiltrating lymphocytes in primary liver carcinoma. Total RNA (roughly 530 ng) served as template for TCR beta cDNA synthesis primed by a constant-region primer. Library construction for TCR beta comprised three nested multiplex PCR rounds performed with slightly modified ARM-PCR. TRBV1-TRBV30 forward primers and a C-beta reverse primer were used in the first two PCR rounds, which each ran for 9 to 10 cycles. TCRdb analysed the multiplex PCR reads with MiXCR anew, one entry per CDR3 protein. The sample consists of fewer than 90,000 distinct CDR3 sequences, around 70% of them appearing once. RNA and DNA were co-extracted from about 19-30 mg of unsorted bulk tissue. Per germline, CDR1 SGHAT and CDR2 FQNNGV. The CDR3 is 15 residues long. A note on this clonotype: Mismatch with germline at one junction end may stem from a read error.

The chain links TRBV11-2 to TRBJ2-1, with D perhaps TRBD1 or TRBD2 (6 bases each). This TCR derives from a man between 35 and 55 years old with primary liver carcinoma and hepatitis B virus infection. The sample consisted of liver tumor tissue from sampling region 1. The subset denotes: tumor region T1, superior pole. CDR3 amino acids: CASVLGVLRGHEQFF. The CDR3 DNA reads as TGTGCCAGCGTACTAGGGGTCCTCCGGGGGCATGAGCAATTCTTC. Based on the CDR3 plus reference TRBV11-2 and TRBJ2-1, the full variable domain is EAGVAQSPRYKIIEKRQSVAFWCNPISGHATLYWYQQILGQGPKLLIQFQNNGVVDDSQLPKDRFSAERLKGVDSTLKIQPAKLEDSAVYLCASVLGVLRGHEQFFGPGTRLTVL.